A single sample is the source of the 28 T cell receptor beta chains below, sequenced in a study of blood T cells in healthy people across ages (dated by TCRdb to the mid-2010s). The library was produced with 5' RACE. The data were produced on an Illumina HiSeq 2500. A second about 7 to 12 cycle PCR used a sample-barcoded 5' primer and a J-beta primer mix. TCRdb reprocessing: public reads trimmed at Q25 with fastp, clones called with MiXCR, in-frame beta chains kept. For every CDR3 protein sequence, its rows merge into one entry that carries the most common genes and DNA. Within this sample are about 940,000 distinct CDR3 sequences, with about 44% of them counted one time only. Around an eighth of the sample is taken by the ten largest. The sequencing input was blood. Source of these receptors: a man aged 30-40 years in good health.

This clonotype was counted only a few times. The chain couples TRBV9 to TRBJ2-1, with a possible D match to TRBD2 (6 bases). This CDR3 is 14 amino acids long. Germline CDR1 SGDLS, CDR2 YYNGEE. V lost 5 bases and J 5 bases, leaving 14 bases between the germline ends. This CDR3 reads CASSRSGLDNEQFF. The CDR3 DNA reads TGTGCCAGCAGTCGTAGCGGCCTAGACAATGAGCAGTTCTTC.

There are a few counts of this clonotype. The rearrangement uses TRBV7-9 and TRBJ2-7; no firm D call. Germline-derived CDR1 and CDR2 are SEHNR and FQNEAQ (reference sequence). There are 14 residues in the CDR3. V shed 0 bases and J shed 5 bases, with 11 bases lying between them. The CDR3 DNA reads as TGTGCCAGCAGCTTAGCGATCGAGATCCACGAGCAGTACTTC. As protein: CASSLAIEIHEQYF.

The chain links TRBV20-1 to TRBJ2-5; D perhaps matches TRBD1 (6 bases). The DNA end favors TRBJ2-7, so the J call may be wrong. Looked up from germline, CDR1 is DFQATT and CDR2 is SNEGSKA (reference sequence). The length of the CDR3 is 13 residues. The CDR3 region has the DNA TGCAGTGCTAGGCCCAGGGGTCGTTCCGAGCAGTACTTC. Its protein is CSARPRGRSEQYF.

V is TRBV6-5 and J is TRBJ2-1, with D possibly called TRBD1 or TRBD2 (6 bases each). V was trimmed by 8 bases and J by 10 bases, leaving 12 bases between them. The CDR3 spans 11 residues. Germline V gene sequence: CDR1 MNHEY, CDR2 SVGAGI. The CDR3 nucleotides read TGTGCCAGCTGGGGGGCTCGGGAGCAGTTCTTC. The encoded protein is CASWGAREQFF.

The chain couples TRBV4-1 to TRBJ2-3; D possibly corresponds to TRBD1 (6 bases). Germline V CDR1 and CDR2: MGHRA, YSYEKL. Trimming pared 1 base from V and 3 bases from J, leaving 14 bases between. The CDR3 spans 16 residues. This chain's CDR3 is CASSQVGQGLTDTQYF. The CDR3 DNA follows: TGCGCCAGCAGCCAAGTTGGCCAGGGGCTTACAGATACGCAGTATTTT.

This clonotype was seen many times. The chain combines TRBV7-2 with TRBJ2-3, with D possibly matching TRBD1 (6 bases). CDR1 and CDR2 (germline): SGHTA, FQGNSA. Trimming shortened V by 4 bases and J by 2 bases, and 10 bases separated the two germline ends. The CDR3 contains 14 residues. The CDR3 DNA reads TGTGCCAGCAGCTGGGGGCCCTTCACAGATACGCAGTATTTT. This translates into CASSWGPFTDTQYF.

This chain uses TRBV12-3 or TRBV12-4 with TRBJ2-7; 9 bases line up with TRBD1. The V segment lost 6 bases and the J segment 3 bases; nucleotides outside the gene matches: 18. This CDR3 comprises 18 residues. Here the CDR3 DNA reads TGTGCCAGCAGCCGACTTACTCCCGGGACAGGGAGACTCTACGAGCAGTACTTC. Protein product: CASSRLTPGTGRLYEQYF.

The chain couples TRBV5-1 to TRBJ2-1; D may correspond to TRBD1 or TRBD2 (6 bases each). The CDR3 has 15 amino acids. Germline CDR1 is SGHRS and CDR2 is YFSETQ. Trimming removed 2 bases from V and 8 bases from J, with 17 bases in between. The CDR3, as DNA: TGCGCCAGCAGCTTAATGGGGGGCCTTATCCATGAGCAGTTCTTC. Translating gives CASSLMGGLIHEQFF.

This clonotype was counted between two and nine times. The rearrangement links TRBV28 to TRBJ2-1; 9 positions agree with TRBD2. Germline V CDR1 and CDR2: MDHEN, SYDVKM. J was trimmed by 1 base and V by 2 bases; bases with no gene match: 9. The CDR3 covers 18 residues. The CDR3 DNA is TGTGCCAGCAGTTTACGAGCACTAGCGGGTTTTTCCTACAATGAGCAGTTCTTC. This translates into CASSLRALAGFSYNEQFF.

This clonotype has only a few counts. The chain recombines TRBV7-3 with TRBJ2-1, with D possibly being TRBD2 (6 bases). This CDR3 has 13 amino acids. Trimming pared 5 bases from V and 6 bases from J, leaving 11 bases between. CDR1 is SGHTA, CDR2 FQGTGA, per germline. The CDR3 DNA follows: TGTGCCAGCAGCGTAGGGACTCTCAATGAGCAGTTCTTC. Amino acid sequence: CASSVGTLNEQFF.

A few counts support this clonotype. This chain connects TRBV6-2 or TRBV6-3 to TRBJ2-3, with 9 bases matching TRBD1. This CDR3 has 15 residues. CDR1 and CDR2 (germline): MNHEY, SVGEGT. V shed 6 bases, J shed 2 bases, and the junction held 6 bases outside the gene matches. CDR3 DNA: TGTGCCAGCAGCAACGCACAGGGGGCCACAGATACGCAGTATTTT. Translating gives CASSNAQGATDTQYF.

This clonotype has only a few counts. The chain is built from TRBV7-2 and TRBJ2-1; 9 positions match TRBD1. Germline CDR1 reads SGHTA; CDR2 reads FQGNSA. The CDR3 contains 15 residues. Trimming at V came to 4 bases and at J to 9 bases, leaving 10 bases not matched to a gene. The CDR3 here is CASSSPLGQGFEQFF. CDR3 coding DNA: TGTGCCAGCAGCTCGCCCTTAGGACAGGGGTTTGAGCAGTTCTTC.

As DNA, the CDR3 is TGTGCCACCAGCAGATCCGGGACGGACACAGATACGCAGTATTTT. Translating it yields CATSRSGTDTDTQYF. The chain combines TRBV15 with TRBJ2-3; D may match TRBD1 or TRBD2 (5 bases each). This CDR3 is 15 amino acids long. Germline CDR1 and CDR2: LNHNV and YYDKDF (reference sequence). Trimming stripped 2 bases from V and 2 bases from J, with 11 bases between.

This clonotype was counted once. A single base separates this from a much larger clone, so it may be a read error. The genes are TRBV4-3 and TRBJ2-7; a weak D match, TRBD1 (5 bases). With the DNA end fitting TRBJ2-5 better, the J assignment may be wrong. The CDR3 length is 13 residues. The germline V gene encodes CDR1 LGHNA and CDR2 YSLEER. The CDR3, as DNA: TGCACCAGCAGCCAAAGGGGAAAAGAGACCCAGTACTTC. Amino acids: CTSSQRGKETQYF.

The genes are TRBV5-6 and TRBJ2-3; D may be TRBD1 or TRBD2 (5 bases each). V shed 0 bases and J shed 0 bases, with 17 bases lying between them. Germline assignment: CDR1 SGHDT and CDR2 YYEEEE. The CDR3 is 18 amino acids. The CDR3 coding sequence is TGTGCCAGCAGCTTGGTGGGGGAATGGTCGGGAAGCACAGATACGCAGTATTTT. Amino acids: CASSLVGEWSGSTDTQYF. Full variable domain (remainder filled in from reference TRBV5-6 and TRBJ2-3): DAGVTQSPTHLIKTRGQQVTLRCSPKSGHDTVSWYQQALGQGPQFIFQYYEEEERQRGNFPDRFSGHQFPNYSSELNVNALLLGDSALYLCASSLVGEWSGSTDTQYFGPGTRLTVL.

This clonotype appeared a few times. This chain uses TRBV27 with TRBJ1-1; possibly TRBD1 for D (5 bases). Germline assignment: CDR1 MNHEY and CDR2 SMNVEV (reference sequence). V shed 6 bases and J shed 3 bases, with 11 bases lying between them. The CDR3 runs 13 residues. The CDR3: CASRQAGYTEAFF. The CDR3 DNA sequence: TGTGCCAGCAGGCAAGCAGGGTACACTGAAGCTTTCTTT.

In its sample, this clonotype was seen a few times. The rearrangement joins TRBV12-3 or TRBV12-4 to TRBJ2-3; 7 bases align to TRBD1. V lost 9 bases to trimming and J lost 2 bases; unmatched junction nucleotides: 17. This CDR3 comprises 17 residues. The CDR3 is CASRPAPGQVYTDTQYF. The CDR3 DNA sequence: TGTGCCAGTCGACCTGCCCCCGGACAGGTGTACACAGATACGCAGTATTTT.

The chain has TRBV28 and TRBJ1-2; D unresolved. V gave up 6 bases and J gave up 2 bases, with 19 bases separating them. Looked up from germline, CDR1 is MDHEN and CDR2 is SYDVKM. The CDR3 sequence is 16 residues long. The CDR3 here is CASSPPSTGYNYGYTF. The CDR3 nucleotides are TGTGCCAGCAGCCCGCCCTCAACGGGTTACAACTATGGCTACACCTTC.

The CDR3 coding sequence is TGCGCCAGCAGCTTGGCCATGGGTTCTGAAGCTTTCTTT. Amino acids: CASSLAMGSEAFF. J is TRBJ1-1 and V is TRBV5-1; unclear D gene. In germline, CDR1 is SGHRS, CDR2 YFSETQ. V lost 0 bases to trimming and J lost 6 bases, with 9 bases between them. The CDR3 length is 13 residues.

The chain is built from TRBV12-3 or TRBV12-4 and TRBJ2-3, with D perhaps TRBD1 (6 bases). V lost 4 bases and J lost 6, with 17 bases in between. The CDR3 is made up of 15 amino acids. The CDR3 DNA reads TGTGCCAGCAGTTCCCGTGGTCAGGGGCCGGATACGCAGTATTTT. Encoded protein: CASSSRGQGPDTQYF.

This clonotype has a count of ten or more. This sequence joins TRBV18 and TRBJ2-7; D is ambiguous. Trimming pared 2 bases from V and 2 bases from J, leaving 16 bases between. From germline, CDR1 is KGHSH and CDR2 LQKENI. The CDR3 totals 16 residues. The CDR3 sequence: CASSPDTSPRPYEQYF. CDR3 nucleotide sequence: TGTGCCAGCTCACCAGACACCTCCCCTCGACCCTACGAGCAGTACTTC.

The chain uses TRBV4-3 and TRBJ1-4, with a possible D match to TRBD1 (5 bases). The CDR3 extends over 15 amino acids. Germline V CDR1 and CDR2: LGHNA, YSLEER. V shed 4 bases and J shed 3 bases, with 12 bases lying between them. The chain's CDR3 is CASSPGTAANEKLFF. CDR3 DNA: TGCGCCAGCAGCCCGGGGACGGCAGCTAATGAAAAACTGTTTTTT.

This clonotype was counted only a few times. The chain is built from TRBV20-1 and TRBJ1-2, with unresolved D. Trimming took off 6 bases at V and 3 bases at J, with 8 bases between the two ends. Germline V gene sequence: CDR1 DFQATT, CDR2 SNEGSKA (reference sequence). The CDR3 sequence is 11 residues long. This chain's CDR3 is CSAVLDYGYTF. The CDR3 DNA reads TGCAGTGCCGTACTCGACTATGGCTACACCTTC.

The J gene is TRBJ2-5, the V gene TRBV4-1; possible D gene TRBD1, 8 bases. V gave up 0 bases and J gave up 2 bases, with 16 bases separating them. Germline CDR1 reads MGHRA; CDR2 reads YSYEKL. This CDR3 has 17 amino acids. The CDR3 DNA reads TGCGCCAGCAGCCAAGAAAGACAGGGGAGGGATCAAGAGACCCAGTACTTC. Its protein is CASSQERQGRDQETQYF.

This rearrangement joins TRBV20-1 to TRBJ1-5; perhaps TRBD1 as D (6 bases). This CDR3 contains 15 residues. V lost 6 bases to trimming and J lost 0 bases, with 15 bases between them. Germline V lookup: CDR1 DFQATT, CDR2 SNEGSKA (reference sequence). CDR3 in amino acids: CSAGRRGYSNQPQHF. In DNA, the CDR3 is TGCAGTGCGGGGCGCAGGGGTTATAGCAATCAGCCCCAGCATTTT.

The V call is TRBV11-3, the J call TRBJ2-2; a possible D gene is TRBD2 (5 bases). Trimming took off 1 base at V and 13 bases at J, with 7 bases between the two ends. This CDR3 spans 11 amino acids. In germline, CDR1 is SGHNT, CDR2 YENEEA. As DNA, the CDR3 is TGTGCCAGCAGCTTAGGCAGCGGGCTGTTTTTT. Translation: CASSLGSGLFF.

The chain couples TRBV28 to TRBJ2-5; tentative D call: TRBD2 (5 bases). The CDR3 loop spans 12 amino acids. The germline V gene encodes CDR1 MDHEN and CDR2 SYDVKM. Trimming left V 11 bases short and J 11 bases short, with 21 bases between. The CDR3 region has the DNA TGTGCCTCCACAGCGACTAATCGCAAGCAGTACTTC. Residues: CASTATNRKQYF.

V and J are TRBV7-2 and TRBJ2-3; D call uncertain. The germline V and J ends were trimmed by 5 bases and 0 bases, with 12 bases remaining between them. The CDR3 is 15 amino acids. Germline values: CDR1 SGHTA, CDR2 FQGNSA. The CDR3 protein is CASSPLFLSTDTQYF. The CDR3 nucleotides read TGTGCCAGCAGCCCCCTCTTTCTTAGCACAGATACGCAGTATTTT.